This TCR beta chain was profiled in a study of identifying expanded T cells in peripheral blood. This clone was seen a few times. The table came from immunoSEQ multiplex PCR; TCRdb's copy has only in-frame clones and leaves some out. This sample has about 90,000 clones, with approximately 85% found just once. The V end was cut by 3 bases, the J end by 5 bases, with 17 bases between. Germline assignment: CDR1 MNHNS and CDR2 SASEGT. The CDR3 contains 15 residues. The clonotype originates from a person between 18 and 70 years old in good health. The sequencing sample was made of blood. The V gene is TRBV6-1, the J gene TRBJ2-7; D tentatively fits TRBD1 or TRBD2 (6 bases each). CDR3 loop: CASSDTGAWVHEQYF. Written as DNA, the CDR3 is TGTGCCAGCAGTGATACGGGGGCGTGGGTCCACGAGCAGTACTTC.